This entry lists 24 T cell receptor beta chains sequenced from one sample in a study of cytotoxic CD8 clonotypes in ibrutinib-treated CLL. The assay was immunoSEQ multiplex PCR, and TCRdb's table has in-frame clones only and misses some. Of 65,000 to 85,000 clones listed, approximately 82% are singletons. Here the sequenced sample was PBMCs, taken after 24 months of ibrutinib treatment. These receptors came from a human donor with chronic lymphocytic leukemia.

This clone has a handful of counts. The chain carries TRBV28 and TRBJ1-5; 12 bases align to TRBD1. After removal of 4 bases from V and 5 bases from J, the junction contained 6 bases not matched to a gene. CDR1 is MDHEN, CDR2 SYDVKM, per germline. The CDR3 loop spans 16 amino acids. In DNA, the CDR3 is TGTGCCAGCAGTTCTCCGGGACAGGGGGCCCATCAGCCCCAGCATTTT. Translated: CASSSPGQGAHQPQHF.

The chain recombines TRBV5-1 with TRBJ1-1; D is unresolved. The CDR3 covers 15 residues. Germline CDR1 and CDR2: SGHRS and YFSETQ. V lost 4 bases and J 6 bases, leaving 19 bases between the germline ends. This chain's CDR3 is CASSLQGGPEAEAFF. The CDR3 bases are TGCGCCAGCAGCCTTCAAGGAGGCCCCGAGGCTGAAGCTTTCTTT.

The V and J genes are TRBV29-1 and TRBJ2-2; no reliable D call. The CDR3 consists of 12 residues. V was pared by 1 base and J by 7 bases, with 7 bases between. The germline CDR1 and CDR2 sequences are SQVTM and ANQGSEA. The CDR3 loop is CSVEVFIGELFF. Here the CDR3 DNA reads TGCAGCGTTGAAGTTTTTATCGGGGAGCTGTTTTTT.

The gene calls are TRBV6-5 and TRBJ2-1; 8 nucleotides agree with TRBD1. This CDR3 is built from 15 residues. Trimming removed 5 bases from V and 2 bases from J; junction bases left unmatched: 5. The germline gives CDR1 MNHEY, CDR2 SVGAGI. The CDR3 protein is CASSHRGITYNEQFF. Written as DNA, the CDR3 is TGTGCCAGCAGTCACAGGGGGATCACCTACAATGAGCAGTTCTTC.

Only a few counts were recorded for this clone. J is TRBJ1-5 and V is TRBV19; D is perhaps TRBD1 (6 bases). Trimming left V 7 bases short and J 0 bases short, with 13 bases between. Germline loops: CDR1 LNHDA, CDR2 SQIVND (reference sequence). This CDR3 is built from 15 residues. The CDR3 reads CASNPGGYSNQPQHF. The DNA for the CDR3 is TGTGCCAGTAACCCGGGGGGCTATAGCAATCAGCCCCAGCATTTT.

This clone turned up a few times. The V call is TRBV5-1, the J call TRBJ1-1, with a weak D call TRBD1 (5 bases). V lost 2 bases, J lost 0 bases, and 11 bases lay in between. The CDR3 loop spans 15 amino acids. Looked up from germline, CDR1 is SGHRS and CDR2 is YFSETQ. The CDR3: CASSLQEPMNTEAFF. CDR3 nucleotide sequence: TGCGCCAGCAGCTTACAGGAGCCAATGAACACTGAAGCTTTCTTT.

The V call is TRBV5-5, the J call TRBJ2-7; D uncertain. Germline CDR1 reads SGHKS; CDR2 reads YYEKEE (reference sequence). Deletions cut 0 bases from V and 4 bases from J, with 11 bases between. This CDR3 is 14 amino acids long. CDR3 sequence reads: CASSLEYGRYEQYF. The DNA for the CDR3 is TGTGCCAGCAGCTTGGAATACGGAAGGTACGAGCAGTACTTC.

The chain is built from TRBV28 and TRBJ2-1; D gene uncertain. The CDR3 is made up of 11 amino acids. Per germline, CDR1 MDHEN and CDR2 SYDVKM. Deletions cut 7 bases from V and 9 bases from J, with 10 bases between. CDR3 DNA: TGTGCCAGCACCAGTGTACGTGAGCAGTTCTTC. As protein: CASTSVREQFF.

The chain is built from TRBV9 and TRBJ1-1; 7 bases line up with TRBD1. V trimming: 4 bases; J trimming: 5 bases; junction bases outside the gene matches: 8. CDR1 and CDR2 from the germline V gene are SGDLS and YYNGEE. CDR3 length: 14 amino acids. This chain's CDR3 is CASSPGGGRTEAFF. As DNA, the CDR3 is TGTGCCAGCAGCCCAGGGGGGGGCCGGACTGAAGCTTTCTTT. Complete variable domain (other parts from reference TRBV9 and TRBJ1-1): DSGVTQTPKHLITATGQRVTLRCSPRSGDLSVYWYQQSLDQGLQFLIQYYNGEERAKGNILERFSAQQFPDLHSELNLSSLELGDSALYFCASSPGGGRTEAFFGQGTRLTVV.

The CDR3: CASSGATGGGYEQYF. In DNA, the CDR3 is TGTGCCAGCAGCGGGGCGACAGGGGGCGGTTACGAGCAGTACTTC. V gene TRBV7-6 combines with J gene TRBJ2-7, with 10 positions matching TRBD1. The CDR3 is 15 amino acids. Germline-derived CDR1 and CDR2 are SGHVS and FNYEAQ. V trimming: 5 bases; J trimming: 4 bases; junction bases outside the gene matches: 8. The full variable domain, with the rest looked up from reference TRBV7-6 and TRBJ2-7, is GAGVSQSPRYKVTKRGQDVALRCDPISGHVSLYWYRQALGQGPEFLTYFNYEAQQDKSGLPNDRFSAERPEGSISTLTIQRTEQRDSAMYRCASSGATGGGYEQYFGPGTRLTVT.

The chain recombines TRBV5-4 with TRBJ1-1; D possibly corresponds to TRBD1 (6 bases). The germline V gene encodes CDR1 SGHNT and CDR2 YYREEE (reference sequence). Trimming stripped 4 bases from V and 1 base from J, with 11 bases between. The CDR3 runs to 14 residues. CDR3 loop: CASSNPGANTEAFF. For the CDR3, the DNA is TGTGCCAGCAGCAACCCGGGGGCGAACACTGAAGCTTTCTTT.

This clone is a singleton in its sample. For the CDR3, the DNA is TGTGCCAGCAGCTTGGGACTAGCGGGAATACCCTACGAGCAGTACTTC. Translated, it gives CASSLGLAGIPYEQYF. The rearrangement uses TRBV11-2 and TRBJ2-7; TRBD2 aligns across 13 bases. The CDR3 totals 16 residues. After removal of 3 bases from V and 2 bases from J, the junction contained 4 bases not matched to a gene. Germline CDR1 and CDR2: SGHAT and FQNNGV.

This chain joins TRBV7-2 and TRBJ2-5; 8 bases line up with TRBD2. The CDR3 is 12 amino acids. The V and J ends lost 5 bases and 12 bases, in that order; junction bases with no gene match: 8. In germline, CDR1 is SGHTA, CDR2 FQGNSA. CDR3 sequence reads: CASSLSGGTKYF. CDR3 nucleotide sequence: TGTGCCAGCAGCCTCTCGGGAGGGACAAAGTACTTC.

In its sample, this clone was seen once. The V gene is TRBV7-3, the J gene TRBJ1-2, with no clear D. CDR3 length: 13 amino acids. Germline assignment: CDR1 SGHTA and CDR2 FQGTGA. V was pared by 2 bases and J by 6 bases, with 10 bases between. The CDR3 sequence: CASSLGIRDGYTF. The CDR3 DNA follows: TGTGCCAGCAGCTTAGGGATAAGAGATGGCTACACCTTC.

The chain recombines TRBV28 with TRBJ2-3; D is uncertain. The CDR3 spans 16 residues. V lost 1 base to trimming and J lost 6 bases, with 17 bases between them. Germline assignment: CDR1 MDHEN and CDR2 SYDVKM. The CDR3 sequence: CASSLSGGPTPDTQYF. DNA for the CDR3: TGTGCCAGCAGTTTATCTGGCGGCCCCACACCGGATACGCAGTATTTT. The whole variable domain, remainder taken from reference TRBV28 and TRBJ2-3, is DVKVTQSSRYLVKRTGEKVFLECVQDMDHENMFWYRQDPGLGLRLIYFSYDVKMKEKGDIPEGYSVSREKKERFSLILESASTNQTSMYLCASSLSGGPTPDTQYFGPGTRLTVL.

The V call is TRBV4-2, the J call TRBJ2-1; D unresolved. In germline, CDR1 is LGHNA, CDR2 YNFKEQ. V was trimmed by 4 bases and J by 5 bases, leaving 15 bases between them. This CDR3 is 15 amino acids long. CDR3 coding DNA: TGTGCCAGCAGCCCACGCCTGGGTGCTCACAATGAGCAGTTCTTC. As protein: CASSPRLGAHNEQFF.

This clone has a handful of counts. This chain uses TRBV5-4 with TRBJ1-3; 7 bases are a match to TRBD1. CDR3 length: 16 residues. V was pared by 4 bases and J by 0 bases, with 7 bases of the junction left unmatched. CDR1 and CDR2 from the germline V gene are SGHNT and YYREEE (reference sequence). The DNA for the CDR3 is TGTGCCAGCAGCGTCGACAGGGCGAGCTCTGGAAACACCATATATTTT. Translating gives CASSVDRASSGNTIYF. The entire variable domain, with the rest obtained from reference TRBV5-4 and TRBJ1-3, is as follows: ETGVTQSPTHLIKTRGQQVTLRCSSQSGHNTVSWYQQALGQGPQFIFQYYREEENGRGNFPPRFSGLQFPNYSSELNVNALELDDSALYLCASSVDRASSGNTIYFGEGSWLTVV.

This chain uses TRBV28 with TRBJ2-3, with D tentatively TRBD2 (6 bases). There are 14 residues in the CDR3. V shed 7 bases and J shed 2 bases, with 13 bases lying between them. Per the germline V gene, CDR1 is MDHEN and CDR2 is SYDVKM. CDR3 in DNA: TGTGCCAGCACTACCGGGGGAAACACAGATACGCAGTATTTT. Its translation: CASTTGGNTDTQYF.

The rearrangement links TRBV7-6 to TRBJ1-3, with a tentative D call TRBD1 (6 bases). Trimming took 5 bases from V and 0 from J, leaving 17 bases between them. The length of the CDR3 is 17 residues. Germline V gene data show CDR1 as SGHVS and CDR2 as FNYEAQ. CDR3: CASSLRWGAGSGNTIYF. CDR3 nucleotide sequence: TGTGCCAGCAGCCTAAGGTGGGGGGCCGGCTCTGGAAACACCATATATTTT.

Here the CDR3 DNA reads TGTGCCAGCAGCTTGGACCAGGGACCTGAAGCTTTCTTT. Its protein product is CASSLDQGPEAFF. The chain recombines TRBV5-6 with TRBJ1-1; a weak D match, TRBD1 (5 bases). Trimming left V 0 bases short and J 6 bases short, with 9 bases between. The CDR3 extends over 13 amino acids. CDR1 and CDR2 (germline): SGHDT, YYEEEE.

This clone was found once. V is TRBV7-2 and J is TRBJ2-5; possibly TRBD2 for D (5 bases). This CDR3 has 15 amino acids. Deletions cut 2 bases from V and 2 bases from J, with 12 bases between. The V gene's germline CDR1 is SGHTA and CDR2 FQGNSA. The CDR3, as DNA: TGTGCCAGCAGCTTAAATGGCGGGCATCAAGAGACCCAGTACTTC. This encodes CASSLNGGHQETQYF.

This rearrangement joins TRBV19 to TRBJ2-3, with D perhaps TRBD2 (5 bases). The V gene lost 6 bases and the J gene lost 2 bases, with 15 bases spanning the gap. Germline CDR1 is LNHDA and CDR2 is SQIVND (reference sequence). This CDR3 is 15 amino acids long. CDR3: CASRDSPASTDTQYF. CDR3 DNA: TGTGCCAGTAGGGACTCCCCCGCCTCCACAGATACGCAGTATTTT.

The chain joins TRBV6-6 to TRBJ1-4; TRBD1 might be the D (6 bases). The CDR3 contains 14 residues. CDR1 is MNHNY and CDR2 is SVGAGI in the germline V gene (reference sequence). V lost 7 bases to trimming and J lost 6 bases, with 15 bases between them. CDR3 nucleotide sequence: TGTGCCAGCATAGGCCGGGGGGCAGATGAAAAACTGTTTTTT. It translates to CASIGRGADEKLFF.

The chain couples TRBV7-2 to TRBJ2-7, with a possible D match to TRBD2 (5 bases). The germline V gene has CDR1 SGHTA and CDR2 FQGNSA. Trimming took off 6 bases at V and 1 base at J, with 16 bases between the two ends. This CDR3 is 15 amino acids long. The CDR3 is CASSVSPSLSYEQYF. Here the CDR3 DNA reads TGTGCCAGCAGTGTTTCGCCTAGCTTATCCTACGAGCAGTACTTC.